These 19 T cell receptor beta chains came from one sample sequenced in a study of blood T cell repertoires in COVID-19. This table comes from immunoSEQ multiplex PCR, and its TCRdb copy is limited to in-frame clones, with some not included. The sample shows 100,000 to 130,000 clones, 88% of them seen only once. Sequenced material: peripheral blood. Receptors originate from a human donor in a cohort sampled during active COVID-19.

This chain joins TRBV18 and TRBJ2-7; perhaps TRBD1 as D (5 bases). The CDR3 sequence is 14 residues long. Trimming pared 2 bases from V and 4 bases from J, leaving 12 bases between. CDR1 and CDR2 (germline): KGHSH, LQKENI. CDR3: CASSPAGIEYEQYF. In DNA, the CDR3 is TGTGCCAGCTCACCAGCAGGGATAGAGTACGAGCAGTACTTC. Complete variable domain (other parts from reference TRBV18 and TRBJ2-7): NAGVMQNPRHLVRRRGQEARLRCSPMKGHSHVYWYRQLPEEGLKFMVYLQKENIIDESGMPKERFSAEFPKEGPSILRIQQVVRGDSAAYFCASSPAGIEYEQYFGPGTRLTVT.

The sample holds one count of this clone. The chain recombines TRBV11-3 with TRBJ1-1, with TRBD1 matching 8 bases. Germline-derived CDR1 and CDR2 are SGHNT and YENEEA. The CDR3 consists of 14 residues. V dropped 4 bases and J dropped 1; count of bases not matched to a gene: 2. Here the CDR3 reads CASSWGTGNTEAFF. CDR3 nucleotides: TGTGCCAGCAGCTGGGGGACAGGGAACACTGAAGCTTTCTTT.

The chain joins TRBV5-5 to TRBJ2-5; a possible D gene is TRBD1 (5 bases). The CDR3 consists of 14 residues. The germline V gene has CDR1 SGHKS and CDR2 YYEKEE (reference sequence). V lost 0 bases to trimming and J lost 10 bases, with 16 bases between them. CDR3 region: CASSLGGQGLVQYF. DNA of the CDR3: TGTGCCAGCAGCTTGGGTGGGCAGGGCCTAGTCCAGTACTTC.

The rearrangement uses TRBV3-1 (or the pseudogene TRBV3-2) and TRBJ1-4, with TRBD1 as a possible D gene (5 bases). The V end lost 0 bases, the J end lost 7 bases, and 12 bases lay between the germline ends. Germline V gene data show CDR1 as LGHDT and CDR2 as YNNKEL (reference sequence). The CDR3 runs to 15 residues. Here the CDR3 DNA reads TGTGCCAGCAGCCAAGAAAGCAGGGATGCTGAAAAACTGTTTTTT. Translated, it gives CASSQESRDAEKLFF.

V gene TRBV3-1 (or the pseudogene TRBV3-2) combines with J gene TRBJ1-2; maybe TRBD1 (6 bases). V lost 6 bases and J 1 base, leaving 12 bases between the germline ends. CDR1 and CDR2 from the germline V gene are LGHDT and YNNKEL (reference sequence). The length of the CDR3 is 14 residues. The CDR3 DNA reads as TGTGCCAGCAGGGGGGGGGCCGATAACTATGGCTACACCTTC. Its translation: CASRGGADNYGYTF.

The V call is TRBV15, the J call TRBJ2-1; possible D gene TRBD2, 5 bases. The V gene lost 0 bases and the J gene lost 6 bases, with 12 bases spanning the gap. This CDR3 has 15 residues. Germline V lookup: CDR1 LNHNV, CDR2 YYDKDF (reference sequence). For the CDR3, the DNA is TGTGCCACCAGCAGAGATCCGGCGGGCCCCAATGAGCAGTTCTTC. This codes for CATSRDPAGPNEQFF.

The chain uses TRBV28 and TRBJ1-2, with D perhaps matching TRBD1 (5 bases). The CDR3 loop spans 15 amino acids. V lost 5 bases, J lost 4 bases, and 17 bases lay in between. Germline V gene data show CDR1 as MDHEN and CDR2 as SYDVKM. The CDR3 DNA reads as TGTGCCAGCAGTGCCCTCCGGGGGGATCTCTATGGCTACACCTTC. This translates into CASSALRGDLYGYTF.

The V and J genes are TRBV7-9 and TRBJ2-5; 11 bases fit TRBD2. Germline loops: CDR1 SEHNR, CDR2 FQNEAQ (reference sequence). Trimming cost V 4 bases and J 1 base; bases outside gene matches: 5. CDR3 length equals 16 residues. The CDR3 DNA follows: TGTGCCAGCAGCTCCACCGGGACTAGCGGCCAAGAGACCCAGTACTTC. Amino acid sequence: CASSSTGTSGQETQYF. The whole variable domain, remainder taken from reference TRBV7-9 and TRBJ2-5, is DTGVSQNPRHKITKRGQNVTFRCDPISEHNRLYWYRQTLGQGPEFLTYFQNEAQLEKSRLLSDRFSAERPKGSFSTLEIQRTEQGDSAMYLCASSSTGTSGQETQYFGPGTRLLVL.

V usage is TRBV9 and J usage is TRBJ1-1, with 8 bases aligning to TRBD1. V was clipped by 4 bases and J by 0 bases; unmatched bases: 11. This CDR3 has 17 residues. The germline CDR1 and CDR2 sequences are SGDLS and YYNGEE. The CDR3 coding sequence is TGTGCCAGCAGCCGACGCTCAGGGGGCGGTGTGAACACTGAAGCTTTCTTT. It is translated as CASSRRSGGGVNTEAFF.

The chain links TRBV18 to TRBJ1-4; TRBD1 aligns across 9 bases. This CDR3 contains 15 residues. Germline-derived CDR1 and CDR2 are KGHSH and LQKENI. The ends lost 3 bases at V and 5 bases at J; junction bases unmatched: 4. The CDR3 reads CASSPQDRGNEKLFF. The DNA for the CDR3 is TGTGCCAGCTCACCCCAAGACAGGGGGAATGAAAAACTGTTTTTT.

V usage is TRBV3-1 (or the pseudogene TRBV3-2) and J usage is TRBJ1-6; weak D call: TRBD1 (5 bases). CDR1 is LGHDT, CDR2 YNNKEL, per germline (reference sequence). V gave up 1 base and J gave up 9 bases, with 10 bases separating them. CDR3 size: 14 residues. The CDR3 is CASSQGQGGSPLHF. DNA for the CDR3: TGTGCCAGCAGCCAAGGGCAGGGAGGTTCACCCCTCCACTTT.

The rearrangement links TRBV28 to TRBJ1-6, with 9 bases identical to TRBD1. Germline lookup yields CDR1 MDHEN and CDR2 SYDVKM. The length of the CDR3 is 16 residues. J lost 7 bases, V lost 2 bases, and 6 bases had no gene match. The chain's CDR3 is CASSLRTGVGNSPLHF. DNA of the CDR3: TGTGCCAGCAGTTTACGGACAGGGGTGGGGAATTCACCCCTCCACTTT.

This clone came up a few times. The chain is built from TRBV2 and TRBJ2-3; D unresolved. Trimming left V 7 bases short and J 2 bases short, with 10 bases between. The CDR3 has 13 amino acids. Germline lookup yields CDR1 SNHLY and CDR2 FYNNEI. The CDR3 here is CASNRVPTDTQYF. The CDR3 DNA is TGTGCCAGCAACCGGGTACCCACAGATACGCAGTATTTT.

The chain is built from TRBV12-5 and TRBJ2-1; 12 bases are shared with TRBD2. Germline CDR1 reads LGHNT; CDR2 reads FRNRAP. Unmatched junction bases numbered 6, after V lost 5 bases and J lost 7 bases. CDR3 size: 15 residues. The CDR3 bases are TGTGCTAGTGGTCGACTAGCGGGAGTAGGTAATGAGCAGTTCTTC. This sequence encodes CASGRLAGVGNEQFF.

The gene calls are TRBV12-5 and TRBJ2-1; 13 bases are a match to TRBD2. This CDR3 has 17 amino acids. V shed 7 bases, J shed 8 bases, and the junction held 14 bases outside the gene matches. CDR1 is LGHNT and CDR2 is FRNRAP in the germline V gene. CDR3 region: CASALTSGGPRVHEQFF. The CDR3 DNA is TGTGCTAGTGCCCTGACTAGCGGGGGGCCAAGAGTCCATGAGCAGTTCTTC.

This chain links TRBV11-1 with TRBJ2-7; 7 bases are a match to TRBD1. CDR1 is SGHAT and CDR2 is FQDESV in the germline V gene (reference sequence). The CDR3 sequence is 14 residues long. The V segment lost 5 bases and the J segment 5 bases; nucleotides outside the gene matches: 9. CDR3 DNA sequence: TGTGCCAGCAGCCTAAGAGATGACAGGGACGAGCAGTACTTC. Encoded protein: CASSLRDDRDEQYF.

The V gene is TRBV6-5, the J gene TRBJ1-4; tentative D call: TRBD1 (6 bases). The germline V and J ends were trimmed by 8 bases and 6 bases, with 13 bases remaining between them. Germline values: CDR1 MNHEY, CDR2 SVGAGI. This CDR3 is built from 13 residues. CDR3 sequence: CASAGASDEKLFF. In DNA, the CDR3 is TGTGCCAGCGCGGGGGCGAGCGATGAAAAACTGTTTTTT.

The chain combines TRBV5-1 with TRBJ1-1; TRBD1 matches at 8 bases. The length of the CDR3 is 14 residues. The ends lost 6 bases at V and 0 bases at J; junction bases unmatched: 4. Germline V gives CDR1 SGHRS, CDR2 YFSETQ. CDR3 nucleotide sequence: TGCGCCAGCAACGAGGACAGGGTGAACACTGAAGCTTTCTTT. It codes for CASNEDRVNTEAFF.

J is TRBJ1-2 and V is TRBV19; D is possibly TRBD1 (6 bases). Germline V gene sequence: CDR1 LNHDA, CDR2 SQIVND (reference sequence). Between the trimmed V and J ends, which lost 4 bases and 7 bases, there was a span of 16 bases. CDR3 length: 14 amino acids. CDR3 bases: TGTGCCAGTAGTACCCCCACCGACAGGCCTGGCTACACCTTC. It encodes CASSTPTDRPGYTF.